Detailed here is one T cell receptor (beta chain). The sample is drawn from a study of T cell responses to AZD1222 COVID-19 vaccine. The data were produced by immunoSEQ multiplex PCR, yet TCRdb's version contains in-frame clones alone and is incomplete. The sample records 97,000 or so clones, 84% being singletons. This clonotype was sampled from an adult in good health. The sequencing here drew on peripheral blood, taken on day 0 of AZD1222 vaccination.

CDR3 loop: CASSNQGYTDTQYF. The CDR3 region has the DNA TGTGCCAGCAGCAATCAGGGTTATACAGATACGCAGTATTTT. This chain connects TRBV7-2 to TRBJ2-3, with D maybe TRBD1 (5 bases). The ends were cut back, 5 bases at V and 3 bases at J, with 12 bases in the middle. This CDR3 is built from 14 residues. From germline, CDR1 is SGHTA and CDR2 FQGNSA.